These T cell receptor beta chains were read from a single sample in a study of neurological immune-mediated disorders. TCRdb re-called the 5' RACE reads through MiXCR, storing one row per CDR3 protein. Here the sample spans approximately 38,000 distinct CDR3 sequences, 7% to 8.5% being singletons. Input material: CD4+ T cells from blood. The receptors shown here come from a man aged 45-65 years in good health. Each CDR3 is given without its conserved first and last residue. A D gene is named only where the DNA matches it firmly.

length	V	J	D	CDR3
13	TRBV5-1	TRBJ2-3	TRBD2	ASSLSRGSSDTQY
14	TRBV20-1	TRBJ2-1	TRBD2	SASWEGGRASNEQF
16	TRBV7-2	TRBJ1-2	-	ASSLRTAAAALFYGYT
11	TRBV5-1	TRBJ1-5	-	ASSLESGTPQH
14	TRBV20-1	TRBJ2-1	TRBD2	SARISGTSSYNEQF
10	TRBV19	TRBJ1-1	-	ASSTRYAEAF
12	TRBV20-1	TRBJ2-5	-	SAGSDSNQETQY
18	TRBV12-3/TRBV12-4	TRBJ2-6	-	ASSLSRDAPRNFGANVLT
14	TRBV20-1	TRBJ2-5	-	SAHPGVMWMGETQY
12	TRBV20-1	TRBJ2-1	TRBD2	SATSGRANNEQF
11	TRBV28	TRBJ2-7	-	ASLHRASYEQY
12	TRBV9	TRBJ2-7	-	ASSVALASSEQY
14	TRBV6-2/TRBV6-3	TRBJ2-7	-	ASSSTRFASSYEQY
16	TRBV11-3	TRBJ2-3	-	ASSPRGRGPGLPDRQY
14	TRBV12-3/TRBV12-4	TRBJ1-5	-	ASSQDSGYSNQPQH
12	TRBV27	TRBJ2-7	TRBD2	ASSFRTSLDEQY
11	TRBV12-3/TRBV12-4	TRBJ2-5	-	ASRLGIQETQY
12	TRBV5-1	TRBJ1-4	-	ASSPGPGHEKLF
13	TRBV28	TRBJ2-1	TRBD2	ASSRTSGRLNEQF
12	TRBV7-3	TRBJ2-3	-	ASSQDGGPDTQY
16	TRBV20-1	TRBJ2-1	-	SARVGQLSSSHYNEQF
15	TRBV5-1	TRBJ2-7	TRBD2	ASSQTGLAGAPYEQY
14	TRBV7-8	TRBJ2-3	-	ASSPNRRTSTDTQY
13	TRBV4-1	TRBJ2-7	TRBD2	ASSPSGGGTYEQY
18	TRBV4-1	TRBJ2-3	TRBD2	ASSQVMLAGDFWSTDTQY
14	TRBV6-5	TRBJ2-6	TRBD1	ASSGQGFSGANVLT
11	TRBV20-1	TRBJ2-3	-	SARRDFTDTQY
11	TRBV5-1	TRBJ2-1	TRBD2	ASSGTSLNEQF
13	TRBV5-1	TRBJ2-7	-	ASSLEPLTDYEQY
12	TRBV5-5	TRBJ2-7	-	ASRHSGGSYEQY
13	TRBV20-1	TRBJ2-3	-	SARDGGARTDTQY
12	TRBV9	TRBJ1-3	TRBD1	ASSSGQGPNTIY
15	TRBV9	TRBJ1-3	-	ASSETHRSLAGNTIY
12	TRBV28	TRBJ2-3	-	ASSLVVRTDTQY
15	TRBV4-1	TRBJ1-5	-	ASSPSSTGSSNQPQH
13	TRBV20-1	TRBJ1-1	-	SASGRPEGRTEAF
11	TRBV11-2	TRBJ1-1	-	ASSRDSNTEAF
15	TRBV4-2	TRBJ2-5	TRBD2	ASSHHTWTSGQETQY
13	TRBV6-5	TRBJ2-7	-	ASSPYPTSSYEQY
12	TRBV15	TRBJ2-1	TRBD2	ATSRDRTSLEQF
14	TRBV29-1	TRBJ2-1	TRBD2	SVQGLAGLSYNEQF
11	TRBV7-9	TRBJ1-3	-	ASSLLRGNTIY
13	TRBV11-2	TRBJ2-5	TRBD2	ASSVSSGRGETQY
16	TRBV20-1	TRBJ2-1	-	SASDNWWGEQFYNEQF
12	TRBV19	TRBJ2-7	-	ASTRSGSSYEQY
14	TRBV20-1	TRBJ2-3	TRBD2	SADGLAGGYTDTQY
17	TRBV9	TRBJ2-1	-	ASSVVAGKGQRKYNEQF
12	TRBV5-1	TRBJ2-4	TRBD1	ASSPNRGENIQY
11	TRBV5-5	TRBJ1-2	-	ASSSSYNYGYT
11	TRBV7-9	TRBJ2-5	-	ASSPRLEETQY
11	TRBV29-1	TRBJ1-2	TRBD1	SVEKVAGGGYT